Shown below are 16 T cell receptor beta chains from a single sample sequenced in a study of T cells expressing NK-cell markers. No DNA is given; TCRdb re-called the 5' RACE reads and lists each CDR3 protein once. Its clone listing holds roughly 380,000 distinct CDR3 sequences. Material for sequencing was blood T cells: a sorted CD56 or NKG2C T cell subset, CD4+ or CD8+ T cells, or bulk PBMC T cells (not recorded which). These receptor sequences come from a man aged 18-70 years in good health.

V gene TRBV5-5 combines with J gene TRBJ1-6; TCRdb names TRBD1, which stays unverified in the absence of DNA. CDR1 is SGHKS, CDR2 YYEKEE, per germline (reference sequence). The CDR3 is 16 amino acids. The CDR3 protein is CASRSDGGPRFSPLHF.

This chain links TRBV21-1 with TRBJ1-1. TRBV21-1 constitutes a pseudogene. The CDR3 contains 14 residues. This CDR3 reads CASSKPRGSAEAFF.

The chain is built from TRBV4-2 and TRBJ1-3; TCRdb proposes TRBD1, but this gene call is untestable without DNA. Germline CDR1 is LGHNA and CDR2 is YNFKEQ. This CDR3 has 16 amino acids. This CDR3 reads CASSPPVGTAGNTIYF.

The CDR3 reads CSAPTASYEQYF. This rearrangement joins TRBV20-1 to TRBJ2-7. Germline CDR1 DFQATT, CDR2 SNEGSKA (reference sequence). CDR3 size: 12 residues.

The V gene is TRBV6-1, the J gene TRBJ2-7; there is no DNA to check the TCRdb D call of TRBD1. The CDR3 runs to 16 residues. Germline lookup yields CDR1 MNHNS and CDR2 SASEGT. The CDR3 is CASSEWRTGKNYEQYF.

CDR3 protein: CASSAKGQGLGTDTQYF. The chain recombines TRBV19 with TRBJ2-3; there is no DNA to check the TCRdb D call of TRBD1. This CDR3 spans 17 amino acids. Germline V lookup: CDR1 LNHDA, CDR2 SQIVND (reference sequence).

The V gene is TRBV5-6, the J gene TRBJ2-7; as DNA is missing, the TRBD1 call by TCRdb cannot be tested. Germline V gene lookup returns CDR1 SGHDT and CDR2 YYEEEE. This CDR3 region has 13 residues. CDR3 in amino acids: CASSYRDSYEQYF.

V gene TRBV7-2 combines with J gene TRBJ2-3; TCRdb calls TRBD2, which cannot be checked without DNA. CDR3 length: 16 residues. CDR1 is SGHTA and CDR2 is FQGNSA in the germline V gene. This CDR3 reads CASSLGPAGGMDTQYF.

The chain uses TRBV19 and TRBJ1-5. Germline CDR1 is LNHDA and CDR2 is SQIVND (reference sequence). The CDR3 consists of 13 residues. The CDR3 reads CASSIREGSPQHF.

J is TRBJ2-3 and V is TRBV5-1; TCRdb lists TRBD2, though no DNA is available to test this call. The CDR3 spans 14 residues. The germline CDR1 and CDR2 sequences are SGHRS and YFSETQ. The CDR3: CASSPGGPTDTQYF.

The chain's CDR3 is CAISESLAGAPFQETQYF. This chain joins TRBV10-3 and TRBJ2-5; checking the TCRdb D call of TRBD1 is not possible without DNA. The CDR3 has 18 amino acids. The germline V gene has CDR1 ENHRY and CDR2 SYGVKD.

This chain joins TRBV18 and TRBJ2-4; as DNA is missing, the TRBD1 call by TCRdb cannot be tested. Germline V gene sequence: CDR1 KGHSH, CDR2 LQKENI. The CDR3 loop spans 17 amino acids. The CDR3 reads CASSAGTGPIAKNIQYF.

The V gene is TRBV10-3, the J gene TRBJ2-7. The CDR3 extends over 14 amino acids. Germline lookup yields CDR1 ENHRY and CDR2 SYGVKD. CDR3 protein: CAIRPTGSSYEQYF.

This chain connects TRBV7-2 to TRBJ2-7. CDR1 is SGHTA, CDR2 FQGNSA, per germline. The CDR3 covers 14 residues. CDR3 residues: CASSRGPPPYEQYF.

This chain uses TRBV7-9 with TRBJ2-3; with no DNA, the TCRdb D assignment of TRBD2 cannot be verified. This CDR3 is 15 amino acids long. Germline CDR1 and CDR2: SEHNR and FQNEAQ (reference sequence). CDR3 in amino acids: CASSPTGLSTDTQYF.

This rearrangement joins TRBV12-3 or TRBV12-4 to TRBJ1-5; absent DNA, TCRdb's TRBD1 call cannot be checked. CDR3 length: 17 amino acids. Here the CDR3 reads CASSLGRDGGTNQPQHF.